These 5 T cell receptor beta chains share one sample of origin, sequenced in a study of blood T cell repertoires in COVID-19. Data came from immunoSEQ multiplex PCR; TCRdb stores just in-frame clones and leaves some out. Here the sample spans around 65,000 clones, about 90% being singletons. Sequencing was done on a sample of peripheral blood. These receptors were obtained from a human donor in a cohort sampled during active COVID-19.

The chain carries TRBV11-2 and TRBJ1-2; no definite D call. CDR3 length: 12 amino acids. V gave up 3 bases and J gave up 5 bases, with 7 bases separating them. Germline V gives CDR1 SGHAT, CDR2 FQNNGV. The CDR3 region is CASSLQEYGYTF. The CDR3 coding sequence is TGTGCCAGCAGCTTGCAGGAATATGGCTACACCTTC.

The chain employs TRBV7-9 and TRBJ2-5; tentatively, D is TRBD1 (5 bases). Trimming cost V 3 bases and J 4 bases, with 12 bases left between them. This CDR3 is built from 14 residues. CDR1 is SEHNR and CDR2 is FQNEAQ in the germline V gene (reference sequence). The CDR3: CASSFVQGRETQYF. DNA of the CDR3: TGTGCCAGCAGCTTCGTCCAGGGCCGAGAGACCCAGTACTTC.

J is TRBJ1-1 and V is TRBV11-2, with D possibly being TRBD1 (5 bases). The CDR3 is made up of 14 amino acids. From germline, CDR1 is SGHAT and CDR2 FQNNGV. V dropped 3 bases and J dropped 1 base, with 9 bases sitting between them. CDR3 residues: CASSFDGQNTEAFF. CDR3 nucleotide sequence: TGTGCCAGCAGCTTTGACGGACAGAACACTGAAGCTTTCTTT.

CDR3 in DNA: TGTGCCAGCAGCTTTACTAGTTTGTCCCCTCCCTACAATGAGCAGTTCTTC. Protein: CASSFTSLSPPYNEQFF. V is TRBV11-3 and J is TRBJ2-1; possible D gene TRBD2, 5 bases. Deletions cut 3 bases from V and 2 bases from J, with 17 bases between. The length of the CDR3 is 17 residues. Germline V gene sequence: CDR1 SGHNT, CDR2 YENEEA.

The CDR3, as DNA: TGTGCCAGCAGTTTAGCAGGTACTCTCTCCTACGAGCAGTACTTC. This codes for CASSLAGTLSYEQYF. The chain carries TRBV27 and TRBJ2-7; D is unresolved. The CDR3 contains 15 residues. The V end was cut by 2 bases, the J end by 0 bases, with 11 bases between. From germline, CDR1 is MNHEY and CDR2 SMNVEV (reference sequence).